The rows below give T cell receptor beta chains drawn from one sample of a study of blood T cell repertoires in COVID-19. Clones were read by immunoSEQ multiplex PCR, and TCRdb kept only the in-frame ones, dropping some. The sample lists about 400,000 clones; around nine tenths were seen once. Sample: peripheral blood. All receptors derive from a woman in her twenties or thirties with acute or convalescent COVID-19. Each CDR3 is given with its conserved first and last residue. The D gene is left open where the match is weak. Not all rows give a size; the values are once, few, many and, for expanded clones, a class.

D: TRBD2; J: TRBJ2-1; V: TRBV18; size: once; CDR3: CASSPPWGLAANEQFF; DNA: TGTGCCAGCTCACCACCGTGGGGACTAGCGGCCAATGAGCAGTTCTTC
D: TRBD1; J: TRBJ2-5; V: TRBV14; size: few; CDR3: CASSQGLGTGQETQYF; DNA: TGTGCCAGCAGCCAAGGTCTGGGGACAGGGCAAGAGACCCAGTACTTC
D: NA; J: TRBJ1-3; V: TRBV2; size: NA; CDR3: CARSGISGNTIYF; DNA: TGTGCCAGATCGGGAATCTCTGGAAACACCATATATTTT
D: TRBD1; J: TRBJ1-2; V: TRBV28; size: few; CDR3: CASSFRQGWSYGYTF; DNA: TGTGCCAGCAGTTTTAGACAGGGATGGAGTTATGGCTACACCTTC
D: NA; J: TRBJ1-6; V: TRBV28; size: NA; CDR3: CASRGATGKNSPLHF; DNA: TGTGCCAGCAGGGGTGCGACAGGCAAAAATTCACCCCTCCACTTT
D: TRBD1; J: TRBJ2-7; V: TRBV6-5; size: once; CDR3: CASSSSPQGVYEQYF; DNA: TGTGCCAGCAGCTCATCGCCTCAGGGGGTCTACGAGCAGTACTTC
D: TRBD2; J: TRBJ2-1; V: TRBV7-3; size: few; CDR3: CASSLQSGLAGGYNEQFF; DNA: TGTGCCAGCAGCCTACAATCCGGACTAGCGGGGGGATACAATGAGCAGTTCTTC
D: TRBD1; J: TRBJ1-2; V: TRBV2; size: NA; CDR3: CASRPLGQGDGYTF; DNA: TGTGCCAGCAGACCACTAGGACAGGGGGATGGCTACACCTTC
D: NA; J: TRBJ2-3; V: TRBV3-1/TRBV3-2; size: NA; CDR3: CASSPPSATQYF; DNA: TGTGCCAGCAGCCCCCCTAGCGCCACGCAGTATTTT
D: NA; J: TRBJ1-3; V: TRBV4-1; size: NA; CDR3: CANSQVPGGGKGSGNTIYF; DNA: TGCGCCAACAGCCAAGTCCCGGGGGGGGGAAAAGGCTCTGGAAACACCATATATTTT
D: NA; J: TRBJ2-1; V: TRBV5-4; size: NA; CDR3: CASSLGRGTYNEQFF; DNA: TGTGCCAGCAGCTTGGGACGGGGAACCTACAATGAGCAGTTCTTC
D: TRBD2; J: TRBJ2-3; V: TRBV2; size: NA; CDR3: CASILARSTDTQYF; DNA: TGTGCCAGCATACTAGCGAGGAGCACAGATACGCAGTATTTT